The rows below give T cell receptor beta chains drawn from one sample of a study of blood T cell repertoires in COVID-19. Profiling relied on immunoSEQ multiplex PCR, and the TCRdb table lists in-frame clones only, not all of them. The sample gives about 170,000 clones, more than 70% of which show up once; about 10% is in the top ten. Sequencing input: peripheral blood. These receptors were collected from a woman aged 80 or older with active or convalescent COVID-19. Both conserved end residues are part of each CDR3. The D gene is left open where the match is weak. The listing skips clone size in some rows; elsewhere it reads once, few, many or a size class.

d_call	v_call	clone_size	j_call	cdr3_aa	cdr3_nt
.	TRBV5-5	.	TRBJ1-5	CASSLSGSNQPQHF	TGTGCCAGCAGCTTGTCAGGGAGCAATCAGCCCCAGCATTTT
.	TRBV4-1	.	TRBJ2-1	CASSQDASRLAYEQFF	TGCGCCAGCAGCCAAGACGCATCGCGACTGGCCTATGAGCAGTTCTTC
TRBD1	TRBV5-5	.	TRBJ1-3	CASSRGGTGPSGNTIYF	TGTGCCAGCAGCCGGGGTGGGACAGGCCCGTCTGGAAACACCATATATTTT
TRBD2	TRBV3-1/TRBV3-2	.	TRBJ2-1	CASSQWREGHNEQFF	TGTGCCAGCAGCCAGTGGCGGGAGGGCCACAATGAGCAGTTCTTC
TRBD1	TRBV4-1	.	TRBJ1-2	CASSPEDRLGYTF	TGCGCCAGCAGCCCTGAGGACAGGCTTGGCTACACCTTC
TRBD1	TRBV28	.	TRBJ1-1	CASSTGGDTEAFF	TGTGCCAGCAGTACAGGGGGGGACACTGAAGCTTTCTTT
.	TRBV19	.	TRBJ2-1	CASSIVGGPLHNEQFF	TGTGCCAGTAGTATAGTGGGGGGGCCATTACACAATGAGCAGTTCTTC
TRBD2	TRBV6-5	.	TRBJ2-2	CASSSGMVTGELFF	TGTGCCAGCAGCAGCGGGATGGTGACCGGGGAGCTGTTTTTT
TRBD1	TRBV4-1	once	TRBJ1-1	CASSWDRGDTEAFF	TGCGCCAGCAGCTGGGACAGGGGGGACACTGAAGCTTTCTTT
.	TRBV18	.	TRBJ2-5	CASSPEELTRETQYF	TGTGCCAGCTCACCAGAGGAGTTAACTCGAGAGACCCAGTACTTC
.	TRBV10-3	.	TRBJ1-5	CAISGGPGGNQPQHF	TGTGCCATCAGTGGGGGGCCAGGGGGCAATCAGCCCCAGCATTTT
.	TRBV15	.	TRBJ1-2	CATSRDRWGYTF	TGTGCCACCAGCAGAGATCGGTGGGGCTACACCTTC
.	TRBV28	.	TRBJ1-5	CATNGGPPYNQPQHF	TGTGCCACCAATGGAGGTCCCCCGTACAATCAGCCCCAGCATTTT
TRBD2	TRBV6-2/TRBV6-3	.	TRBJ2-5	CASSLAGGPRQETQYF	TGTGCCAGCAGTCTAGCGGGAGGGCCCAGGCAAGAGACCCAGTACTTC
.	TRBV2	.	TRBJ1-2	CASRYAGHGYTF	TGTGCCAGCAGGTACGCGGGGCATGGCTACACCTTC
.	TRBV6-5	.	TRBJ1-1	CASSYSPGRSEAFF	TGTGCCAGCAGTTACTCACCGGGAAGATCTGAAGCTTTCTTT
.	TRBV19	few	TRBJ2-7	CASSIGGFSSYEQYF	TGTGCCAGTAGTATAGGCGGCTTCTCCTCCTACGAGCAGTACTTC
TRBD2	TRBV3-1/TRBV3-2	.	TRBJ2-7	CASSQVDRGGRPSYEQYF	TGTGCCAGCAGCCAAGTCGACCGGGGGGGTAGGCCTTCCTACGAGCAGTACTTC
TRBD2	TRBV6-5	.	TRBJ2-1	CASSYSTSGRHEQFF	TGTGCCAGCAGTTACTCTACTAGCGGGAGGCATGAGCAGTTCTTC